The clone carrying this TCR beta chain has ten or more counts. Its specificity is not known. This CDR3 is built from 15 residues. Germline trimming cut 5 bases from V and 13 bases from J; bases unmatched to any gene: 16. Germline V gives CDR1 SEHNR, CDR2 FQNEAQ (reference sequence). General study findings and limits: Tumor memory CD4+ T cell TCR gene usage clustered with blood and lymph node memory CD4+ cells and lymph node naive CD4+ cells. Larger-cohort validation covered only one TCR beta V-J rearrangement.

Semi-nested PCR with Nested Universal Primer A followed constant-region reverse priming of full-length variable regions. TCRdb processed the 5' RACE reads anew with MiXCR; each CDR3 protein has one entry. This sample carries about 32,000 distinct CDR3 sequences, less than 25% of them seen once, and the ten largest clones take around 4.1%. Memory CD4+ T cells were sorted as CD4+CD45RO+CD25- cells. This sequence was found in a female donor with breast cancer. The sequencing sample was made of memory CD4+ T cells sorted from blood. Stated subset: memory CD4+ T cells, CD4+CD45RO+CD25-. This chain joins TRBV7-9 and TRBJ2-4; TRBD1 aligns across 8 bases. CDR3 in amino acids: CASSPPGQEPQGQYF. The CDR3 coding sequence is TGTGCCAGCAGCCCCCCGGGACAGGAACCCCAGGGGCAGTACTTC.